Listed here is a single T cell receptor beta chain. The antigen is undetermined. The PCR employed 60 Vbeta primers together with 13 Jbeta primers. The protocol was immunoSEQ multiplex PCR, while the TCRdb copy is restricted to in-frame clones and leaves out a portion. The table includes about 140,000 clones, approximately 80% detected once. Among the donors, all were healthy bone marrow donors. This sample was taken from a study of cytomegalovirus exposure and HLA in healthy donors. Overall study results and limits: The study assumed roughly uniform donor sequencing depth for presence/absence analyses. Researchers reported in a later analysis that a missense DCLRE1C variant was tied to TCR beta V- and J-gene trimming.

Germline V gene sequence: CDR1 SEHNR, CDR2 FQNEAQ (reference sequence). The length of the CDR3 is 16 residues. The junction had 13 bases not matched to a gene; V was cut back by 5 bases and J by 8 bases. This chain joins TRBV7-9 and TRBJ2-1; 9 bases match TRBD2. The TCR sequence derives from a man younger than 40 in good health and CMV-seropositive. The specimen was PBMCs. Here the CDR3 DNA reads TGTGCCAGCAGCCCGTGGCGGGGGGGCCCCTCCGATGAGCAGTTCTTC. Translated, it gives CASSPWRGGPSDEQFF.